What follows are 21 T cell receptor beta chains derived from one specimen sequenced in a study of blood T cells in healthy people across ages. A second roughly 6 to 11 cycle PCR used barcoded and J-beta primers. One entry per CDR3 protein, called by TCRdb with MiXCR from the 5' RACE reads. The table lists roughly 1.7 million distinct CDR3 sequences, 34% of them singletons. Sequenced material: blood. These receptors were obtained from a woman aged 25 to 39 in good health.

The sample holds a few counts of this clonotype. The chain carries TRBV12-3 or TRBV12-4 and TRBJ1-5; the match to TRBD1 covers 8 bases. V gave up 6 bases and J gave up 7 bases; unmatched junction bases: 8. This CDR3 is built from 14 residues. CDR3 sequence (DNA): TGTGCCAGCAGACGGACAGGGCTCGACCAGCCCCAGCATTTT. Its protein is CASRRTGLDQPQHF.

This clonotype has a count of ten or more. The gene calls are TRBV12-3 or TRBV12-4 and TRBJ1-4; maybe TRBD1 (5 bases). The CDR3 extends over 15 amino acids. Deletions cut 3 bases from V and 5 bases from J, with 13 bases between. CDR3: CASSFVGTKNEKLFF. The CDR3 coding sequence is TGTGCCAGCAGTTTTGTTGGGACCAAAAATGAAAAACTGTTTTTT.

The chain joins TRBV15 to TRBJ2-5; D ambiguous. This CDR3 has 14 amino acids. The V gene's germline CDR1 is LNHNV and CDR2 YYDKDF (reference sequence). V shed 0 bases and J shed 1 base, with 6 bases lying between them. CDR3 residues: CATSRDFSQETQYF. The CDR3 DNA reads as TGTGCCACCAGCAGAGATTTCAGCCAAGAGACCCAGTACTTC.

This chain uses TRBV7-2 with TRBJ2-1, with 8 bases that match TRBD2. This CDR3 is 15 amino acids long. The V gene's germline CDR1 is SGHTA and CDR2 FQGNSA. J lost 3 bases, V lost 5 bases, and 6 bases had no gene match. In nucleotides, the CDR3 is TGTGCCAGCAGCACAGAGCGGGGGCGCTACAATGAGCAGTTCTTC. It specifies CASSTERGRYNEQFF.

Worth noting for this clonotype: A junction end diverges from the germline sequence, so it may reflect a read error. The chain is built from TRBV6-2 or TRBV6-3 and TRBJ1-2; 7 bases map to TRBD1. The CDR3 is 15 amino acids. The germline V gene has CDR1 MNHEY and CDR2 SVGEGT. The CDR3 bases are TGTGCCAGCAGTTACTCGACAGGGAGTAACTATGGCTGCACCTTC. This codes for CASSYSTGSNYGCTF.

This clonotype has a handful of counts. The CDR3 is CASSGDTSGRPYEQYF. The CDR3 DNA reads TGTGCCAGCAGCGGGGATACTAGCGGGAGACCCTACGAGCAGTACTTC. The V gene is TRBV9, the J gene TRBJ2-7; TRBD2 matches at 11 bases. This CDR3 spans 16 amino acids. Germline lookup yields CDR1 SGDLS and CDR2 YYNGEE. V gave up 3 bases and J gave up 2 bases; unmatched junction bases: 7.

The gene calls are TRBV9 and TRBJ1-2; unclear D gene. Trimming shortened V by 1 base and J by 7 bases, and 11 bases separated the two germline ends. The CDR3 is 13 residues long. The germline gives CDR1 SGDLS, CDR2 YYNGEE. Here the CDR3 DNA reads TGTGCCAGCAGCGTACTTACCACCGGTGGCTACACCTTC. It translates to CASSVLTTGGYTF.

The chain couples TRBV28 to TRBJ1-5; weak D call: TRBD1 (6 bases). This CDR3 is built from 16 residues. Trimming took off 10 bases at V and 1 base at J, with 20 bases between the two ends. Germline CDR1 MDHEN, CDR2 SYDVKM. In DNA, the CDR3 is TGTGCCATTTCAGGGGTTAGGGGGAGGAGCAATCAGCCCCAGCATTTT. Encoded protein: CAISGVRGRSNQPQHF.

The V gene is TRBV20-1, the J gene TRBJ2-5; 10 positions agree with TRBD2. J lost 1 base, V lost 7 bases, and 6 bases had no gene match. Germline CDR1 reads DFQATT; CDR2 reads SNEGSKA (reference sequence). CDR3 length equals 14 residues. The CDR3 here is CSVGSGRLQETQYF. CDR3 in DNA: TGCAGTGTAGGTAGCGGGAGGCTCCAAGAGACCCAGTACTTC.

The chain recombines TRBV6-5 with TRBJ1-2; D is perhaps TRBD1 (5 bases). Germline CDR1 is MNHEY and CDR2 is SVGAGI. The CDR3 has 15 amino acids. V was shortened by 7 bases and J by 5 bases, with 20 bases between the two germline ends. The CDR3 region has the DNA TGTGCCAGCACCTCTCCGAGACAGCTTCATTATGGCTACACCTTC. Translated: CASTSPRQLHYGYTF.

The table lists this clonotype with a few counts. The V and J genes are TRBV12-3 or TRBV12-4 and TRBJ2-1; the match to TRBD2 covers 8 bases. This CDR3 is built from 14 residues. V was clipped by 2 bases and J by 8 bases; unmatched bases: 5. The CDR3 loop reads CASSLNGGAYEQFF. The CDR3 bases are TGTGCCAGCAGTTTAAACGGGGGGGCCTATGAGCAGTTCTTC.

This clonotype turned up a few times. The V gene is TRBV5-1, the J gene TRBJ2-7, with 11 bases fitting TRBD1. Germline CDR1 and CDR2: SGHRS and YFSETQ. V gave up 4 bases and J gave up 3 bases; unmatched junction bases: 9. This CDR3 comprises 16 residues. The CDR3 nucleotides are TGCGCCAGCAGCCTAACCCCGGGACAGGGGGGCTACGAGCAGTACTTC. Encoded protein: CASSLTPGQGGYEQYF.

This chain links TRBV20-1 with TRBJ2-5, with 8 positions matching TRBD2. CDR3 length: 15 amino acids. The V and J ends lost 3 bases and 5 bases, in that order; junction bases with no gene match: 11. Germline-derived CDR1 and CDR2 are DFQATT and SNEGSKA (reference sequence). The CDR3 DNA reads TGCAGTGCTAGTCGCCCCCGGGAGGGCCGGGAGACCCAGTACTTC. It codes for CSASRPREGRETQYF.

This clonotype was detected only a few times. The chain's CDR3 is CASSPAQGSETQYF. The DNA of the CDR3 is TGTGCCAGCAGCCCAGCCCAGGGGTCGGAGACCCAGTACTTC. This chain connects TRBV7-9 to TRBJ2-5; D perhaps matches TRBD1 (6 bases). V lost 5 bases and J lost 5, with 15 bases in between. The germline CDR1 and CDR2 sequences are SEHNR and FQNEAQ (reference sequence). The CDR3 contains 14 residues.

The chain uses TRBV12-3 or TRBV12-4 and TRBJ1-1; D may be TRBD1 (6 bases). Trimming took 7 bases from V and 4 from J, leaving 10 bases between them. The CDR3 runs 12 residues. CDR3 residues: CASNRVATEAFF. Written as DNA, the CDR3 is TGTGCCAGCAACAGGGTGGCCACTGAAGCTTTCTTT.

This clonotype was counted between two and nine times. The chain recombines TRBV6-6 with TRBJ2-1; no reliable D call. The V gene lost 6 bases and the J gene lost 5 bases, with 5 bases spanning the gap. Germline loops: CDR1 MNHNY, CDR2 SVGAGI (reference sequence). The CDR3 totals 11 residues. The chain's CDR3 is CASRGNNEQFF. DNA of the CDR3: TGTGCCAGCAGGGGCAACAATGAGCAGTTCTTC.

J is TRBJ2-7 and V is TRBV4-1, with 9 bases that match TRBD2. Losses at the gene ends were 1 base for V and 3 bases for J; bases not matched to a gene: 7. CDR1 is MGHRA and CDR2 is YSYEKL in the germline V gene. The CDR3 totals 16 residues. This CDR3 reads CASSQVLRTSDYEQYF. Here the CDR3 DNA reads TGCGCCAGCAGCCAAGTTCTCCGGACTAGCGACTACGAGCAGTACTTC.

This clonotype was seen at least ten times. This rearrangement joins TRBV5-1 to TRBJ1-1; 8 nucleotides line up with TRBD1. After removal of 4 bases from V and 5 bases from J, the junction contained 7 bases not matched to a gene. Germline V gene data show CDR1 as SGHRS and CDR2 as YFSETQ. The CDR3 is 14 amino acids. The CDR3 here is CASSNDYRGTEAFF. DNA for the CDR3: TGCGCCAGCAGCAACGACTACAGGGGGACTGAAGCTTTCTTT. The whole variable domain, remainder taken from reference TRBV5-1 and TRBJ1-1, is KAGVTQTPRYLIKTRGQQVTLSCSPISGHRSVSWYQQTPGQGLQFLFEYFSETQRNKGNFPGRFSGRQFSNSRSEMNVSTLELGDSALYLCASSNDYRGTEAFFGQGTRLTVV.

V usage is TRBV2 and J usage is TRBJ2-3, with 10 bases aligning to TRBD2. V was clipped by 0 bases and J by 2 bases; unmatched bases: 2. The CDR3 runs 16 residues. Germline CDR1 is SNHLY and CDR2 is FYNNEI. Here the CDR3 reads CASSEASGGPTDTQYF. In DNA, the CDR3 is TGTGCCAGCAGTGAAGCTAGCGGGGGGCCCACAGATACGCAGTATTTT.

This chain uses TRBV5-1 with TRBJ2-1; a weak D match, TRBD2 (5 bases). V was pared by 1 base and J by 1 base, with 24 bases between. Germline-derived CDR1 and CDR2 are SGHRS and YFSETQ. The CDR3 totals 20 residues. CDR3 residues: CASSLIPILREGHSYNEQFF. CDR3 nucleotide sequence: TGCGCCAGCAGCTTGATCCCTATCCTTCGGGAAGGGCATTCCTACAATGAGCAGTTCTTC.

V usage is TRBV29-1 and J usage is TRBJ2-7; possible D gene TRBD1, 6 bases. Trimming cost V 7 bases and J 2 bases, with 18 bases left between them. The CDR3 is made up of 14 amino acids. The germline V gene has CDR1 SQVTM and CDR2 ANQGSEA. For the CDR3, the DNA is TGCAGCGCAGGGGTACAGGGAAAGGCCTACGAGCAGTACTTC. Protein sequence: CSAGVQGKAYEQYF.